These 30 T cell receptor beta chains originate from one sample sequenced in a study of blood T cell repertoires in COVID-19 (TCRdb year 2020). Libraries came from the immunoSEQ multiplex PCR assay. The immuneACCESS repertoire file appears here via TCRdb, limited to in-frame rearrangements. These files lack a portion of the clones; in checked studies, under half of the deficit traces to unresolved V genes, and the cause of the others is not known. The sample yields some 290,000 clones; 81% were counted once. The ten largest clones represent just under 3% of the sample. The material sequenced was peripheral blood. These receptors came from a woman aged 60-70 years with active or convalescent COVID-19.

This chain connects TRBV6-4 to TRBJ2-7; possible D gene TRBD2, 6 bases. The CDR3 is made up of 14 amino acids. V gave up 6 bases and J gave up 4 bases, with 16 bases separating them. The germline CDR1 and CDR2 sequences are MRHNA and SNTAGT. The CDR3 sequence: CASSPTRGGYEQYF. As DNA, the CDR3 is TGTGCCAGCAGCCCGACTAGAGGCGGGTACGAGCAGTACTTC.

The genes are TRBV28 and TRBJ1-2; D is unresolved. CDR3 length: 14 amino acids. The germline V gene has CDR1 MDHEN and CDR2 SYDVKM. V lost 6 bases to trimming and J lost 10 bases, with 21 bases between them. Here the CDR3 DNA reads TGTGCCAGCAGCCCCGCCCCGCGGGTAGGTCTCTACACCTTC. This codes for CASSPAPRVGLYTF.

Regarding this clone: Germline and junction disagree at one end, which may indicate a read error. This chain links TRBV5-8 with TRBJ1-1; TRBD1 aligns across 8 bases. Germline CDR1 SGHTS, CDR2 YDEGEE. This CDR3 is 16 amino acids long. In DNA form, the CDR3 reads TGTGCCAGCAGCTGGACAGGGATGTTGTTGAAAACTGAAGCTTTCTTT. Protein sequence: CASSWTGMLLKTEAFF.

V and J are TRBV3-1 (or the pseudogene TRBV3-2) and TRBJ1-2; D is undetermined. In germline, CDR1 is LGHDT, CDR2 YNNKEL (reference sequence). This CDR3 has 13 amino acids. The V end was cut by 1 base, the J end by 12 bases, with 15 bases between. CDR3 loop: CASSQVAEGKNTF. The DNA for the CDR3 is TGTGCCAGCAGCCAAGTTGCGGAGGGAAAGAACACCTTC.

This chain connects TRBV7-2 to TRBJ2-7; tentatively, D is TRBD2 (6 bases). With 2 bases removed from V and 1 base from J, the gap between germline ends came to 12 bases. The CDR3 totals 15 residues. CDR1 and CDR2 (germline): SGHTA, FQGNSA. The CDR3 DNA is TGTGCCAGCAGCTTATTAGGCGGGGTTTCCTACGAGCAGTACTTC. This translates into CASSLLGGVSYEQYF.

This chain links TRBV4-1 with TRBJ1-3, with D possibly being TRBD1 (5 bases). CDR3 size: 19 residues. CDR1 is MGHRA and CDR2 is YSYEKL in the germline V gene. V was trimmed by 1 base and J by 0 bases, leaving 19 bases between them. Here the CDR3 DNA reads TGCGCCAGCAGCCAAGCGGTACTCCCAACAGGCGACTCTGGAAACACCATATATTTT. This gives the protein CASSQAVLPTGDSGNTIYF.

The rearrangement joins TRBV19 to TRBJ2-1; a possible D gene is TRBD1 (5 bases). V dropped 6 bases and J dropped 3 bases, with 15 bases sitting between them. The CDR3 runs to 15 residues. CDR1 is LNHDA, CDR2 SQIVND, per germline (reference sequence). CDR3 sequence (DNA): TGTGCCAGTAGCCTATCGACGACAGACTACAATGAGCAGTTCTTC. It translates to CASSLSTTDYNEQFF.

The CDR3 nucleotides read TGTGCCAGCACCCCTCTGACAGTCTACGAGCAGTACTTC. Its protein product is CASTPLTVYEQYF. J is TRBJ2-7 and V is TRBV2; the D gene is possibly TRBD1 (5 bases). Trimming shortened V by 7 bases and J by 3 bases, and 13 bases separated the two germline ends. Germline V gene data show CDR1 as SNHLY and CDR2 as FYNNEI. This CDR3 spans 13 amino acids.

The V gene is TRBV5-6, the J gene TRBJ2-5; the D gene is possibly TRBD1 (5 bases). Germline CDR1 and CDR2: SGHDT and YYEEEE. Between the trimmed V and J ends, which lost 3 bases and 1 base, there was a span of 16 bases. This CDR3 is built from 16 residues. CDR3 nucleotide sequence: TGTGCCAGCAGCTGGGCGTCTTCAGGGATCCAAGAGACCCAGTACTTC. This sequence encodes CASSWASSGIQETQYF.

This clone was seen ten or more times. The chain combines TRBV6-5 with TRBJ2-7, with D possibly TRBD1 on 6 matching bases. Germline CDR1 MNHEY, CDR2 SVGAGI. This CDR3 contains 14 residues. The ends were cut back, 6 bases at V and 3 bases at J, with 15 bases in the middle. The CDR3 sequence is CASRWGHGLYEQYF. DNA of the CDR3: TGTGCCAGCAGGTGGGGACACGGCCTCTACGAGCAGTACTTC.

The V gene is TRBV6-5, the J gene TRBJ2-3; 8 nucleotides align to TRBD1. CDR1 and CDR2 from the germline V gene are MNHEY and SVGAGI. CDR3 size: 15 residues. The trim removed 5 bases at V and 2 bases at J, leaving 6 bases unmatched. The CDR3 loop is CASSPQGDATDTQYF. CDR3 sequence (DNA): TGTGCCAGCAGTCCACAGGGGGATGCCACAGATACGCAGTATTTT.

The chain couples TRBV7-2 to TRBJ2-5; 8 bases are a match to TRBD2. V lost 4 bases and J lost 1; bases outside the gene matches: 11. From germline, CDR1 is SGHTA and CDR2 FQGNSA. The CDR3 sequence is 17 residues long. As DNA, the CDR3 is TGTGCCAGCAGCTGGTTGGCGCGGGGGGCCATCCAAGAGACCCAGTACTTC. Translating gives CASSWLARGAIQETQYF.

The chain has TRBV27 and TRBJ1-1, with D perhaps matching TRBD1 (5 bases). Germline V gene data show CDR1 as MNHEY and CDR2 as SMNVEV (reference sequence). The CDR3 is made up of 13 amino acids. The V end lost 6 bases, the J end lost 2 bases, and 10 bases lay between the germline ends. The CDR3 DNA sequence: TGTGCCAGCAGCCAGGGTACTAACACTGAAGCTTTCTTT. Its protein product is CASSQGTNTEAFF.

The V gene is TRBV6-5, the J gene TRBJ1-1, with 8 bases that match TRBD1. The junction had 12 bases not matched to a gene; V was cut back by 8 bases and J by 4 bases. This CDR3 is 15 amino acids long. In germline, CDR1 is MNHEY, CDR2 SVGAGI. CDR3 nucleotide sequence: TGTGCCAGCCTAACGGGGTCCGACAGGGGCACTGAAGCTTTCTTT. It yields the protein CASLTGSDRGTEAFF.

The chain links TRBV7-3 to TRBJ2-7; TRBD1 might be the D (6 bases). The V end lost 4 bases, the J end lost 2 bases, and 15 bases lay between the germline ends. The length of the CDR3 is 15 residues. The germline CDR1 and CDR2 sequences are SGHTA and FQGTGA. The CDR3 DNA reads TGTGCCAGCAGCTATACAGGGAACTCGGCCTACGAGCAGTACTTC. Its translation: CASSYTGNSAYEQYF.

The V gene is TRBV10-2, the J gene TRBJ1-6; tentatively, D is TRBD1 (6 bases). Germline loops: CDR1 WSHSY, CDR2 SAAADI. The CDR3 spans 16 residues. V lost 4 bases and J lost 4, with 14 bases in between. The CDR3 DNA sequence: TGCGCCAGCAGTGGGGGACATGGGGTTTATAATTCACCCCTCCACTTT. Its translation: CASSGGHGVYNSPLHF.

V is TRBV13 and J is TRBJ2-7; TRBD1 matches 8 bases. With 4 bases clipped from V and 9 bases from J, the junction kept 11 bases outside the gene matches. CDR3 length: 14 residues. The germline V gene has CDR1 PRHDT and CDR2 FYEKMQ (reference sequence). The CDR3 nucleotides are TGTGCCAGCAGCTCCTCCCCAGGGGGCGCGGCGCAGTACTTC. This translates into CASSSSPGGAAQYF.

This rearrangement joins TRBV14 to TRBJ2-3; 14 nucleotides agree with TRBD2. The CDR3 is made up of 16 amino acids. CDR1 is SGHDN and CDR2 is FVKESK in the germline V gene. J gave up 6 bases and V 4 bases, and 6 bases lay outside the gene matches. CDR3 sequence reads: CASSRRLAGGPDTQYF. The CDR3 region has the DNA TGTGCCAGCAGCCGAAGACTAGCGGGGGGGCCGGATACGCAGTATTTT.

This chain uses TRBV6-5 with TRBJ1-2; D possibly corresponds to TRBD1 (6 bases). Germline V gene data show CDR1 as MNHEY and CDR2 as SVGAGI. The germline V and J ends were trimmed by 3 bases and 1 base, with 15 bases remaining between them. The CDR3 spans 16 residues. CDR3 protein: CASSYRDRTSNYGYTF. DNA of the CDR3: TGTGCCAGCAGTTATCGCGACAGGACGAGTAACTATGGCTACACCTTC.

The chain carries TRBV5-1 and TRBJ2-3, with D possibly TRBD2 on 6 matching bases. CDR3 length: 15 amino acids. Looked up from germline, CDR1 is SGHRS and CDR2 is YFSETQ. V lost 2 bases, J lost 1 base, and 11 bases lay in between. DNA of the CDR3: TGCGCCAGCAGCTTAGGAGGGGTACGCACAGATACGCAGTATTTT. This encodes CASSLGGVRTDTQYF.

The chain employs TRBV5-1 and TRBJ1-4, with D maybe TRBD1 (6 bases). The V gene's germline CDR1 is SGHRS and CDR2 YFSETQ. The germline V and J ends were trimmed by 4 bases and 8 bases, with 9 bases remaining between them. The CDR3 spans 12 residues. CDR3 coding DNA: TGCGCCAGCAGCCGGGACAACGAAAAACTGTTTTTT. It is translated as CASSRDNEKLFF.

The chain is built from TRBV6-8 and TRBJ1-2; tentatively, D is TRBD1 (5 bases). CDR1 MNHGY and CDR2 SAAAGT come from the germline V gene. The CDR3 sequence is 18 residues long. The V and J ends lost 0 bases and 4 bases respectively, with 21 bases between them. The chain's CDR3 is CASSYSGWGRAFSYGYTF. For the CDR3, the DNA is TGTGCCAGCAGTTACTCGGGGTGGGGCAGGGCCTTCTCCTATGGCTACACCTTC.

The V and J genes are TRBV11-1 and TRBJ2-5, with 11 bases identical to TRBD2. Per the germline V gene, CDR1 is SGHAT and CDR2 is FQDESV (reference sequence). This CDR3 comprises 16 residues. Trimming at V came to 1 base and at J to 2 bases, leaving 3 bases not matched to a gene. CDR3 nucleotides: TGTGCCAGCAGCTTAGGTGGGACTAGCGGTCAAGAGACCCAGTACTTC. The encoded protein is CASSLGGTSGQETQYF.

Of note for this clone: At the DNA level, this CDR3 is encoded by other sequences in the same sample as well. The chain joins TRBV19 to TRBJ2-5; 11 bases fit TRBD2. Germline V gene data show CDR1 as LNHDA and CDR2 as SQIVND (reference sequence). This CDR3 is built from 15 residues. Trimming took 2 bases from V and 1 from J; bases not matched to a gene: 0. The CDR3 protein is CASSILAGGQETQYF. DNA for the CDR3: TGTGCCAGTAGTATACTAGCGGGGGGCCAAGAGACCCAGTACTTC.

This clone was seen just once. V gene TRBV6-5 combines with J gene TRBJ1-2; possible D gene TRBD1, 5 bases. CDR1 is MNHEY, CDR2 SVGAGI, per germline. Trimming stripped 0 bases from V and 4 bases from J, with 12 bases between. There are 15 residues in the CDR3. CDR3: CASSYSRGEGYGYTF. The CDR3 nucleotides read TGTGCCAGCAGTTACTCGCGAGGGGAGGGCTATGGCTACACCTTC.

This clone was counted once. The CDR3 DNA reads TGTGCCAGCAGCCAGACAGGTGGGAACACTGAAGCTTTCTTT. As protein: CASSQTGGNTEAFF. The chain joins TRBV3-1 (or the pseudogene TRBV3-2) to TRBJ1-1; TRBD1 might be the D (6 bases). The CDR3 has 14 amino acids. Germline values: CDR1 LGHDT, CDR2 YNNKEL (reference sequence). The V end was cut by 3 bases, the J end by 1 base, with 9 bases between.

The V call is TRBV7-2, the J call TRBJ1-2, with D maybe TRBD1 (6 bases). V gave up 5 bases and J gave up 7 bases, with 20 bases separating them. Germline V gives CDR1 SGHTA, CDR2 FQGNSA. The CDR3 has 15 amino acids. CDR3 DNA: TGTGCCAGCAGCCCCGACGGGGGGCGCTTTGTTGGCTACACCTTC. Translation gives CASSPDGGRFVGYTF.

The genes are TRBV5-5 and TRBJ1-2; D not resolved. The V gene's germline CDR1 is SGHKS and CDR2 YYEKEE (reference sequence). This CDR3 contains 14 residues. The V and J ends lost 1 base and 4 bases respectively, with 11 bases between them. The CDR3 DNA is TGTGCCAGCAGCTTGACACAGAATCCCTATGGCTACACCTTC. This translates into CASSLTQNPYGYTF.

This sequence joins TRBV28 and TRBJ2-3, with TRBD2 identical over 7 bases. Losses at the gene ends were 6 bases for V and 2 bases for J; bases not matched to a gene: 11. Germline V gives CDR1 MDHEN, CDR2 SYDVKM. The CDR3 sequence is 16 residues long. For the CDR3, the DNA is TGTGCCAGCAGCGCCGGTGGCGGGGGTGTCACAGATACGCAGTATTTT. Translated: CASSAGGGGVTDTQYF.

The rearrangement joins TRBV19 to TRBJ1-2; 12 bases are shared with TRBD1. J gave up 5 bases and V 8 bases, and 12 bases lay outside the gene matches. Germline-derived CDR1 and CDR2 are LNHDA and SQIVND (reference sequence). The CDR3 is 16 residues long. CDR3 sequence reads: CASEGDRGRSPYGYTF. In DNA form, the CDR3 reads TGTGCCAGTGAGGGGGACAGGGGGCGCTCCCCTTATGGCTACACCTTC.